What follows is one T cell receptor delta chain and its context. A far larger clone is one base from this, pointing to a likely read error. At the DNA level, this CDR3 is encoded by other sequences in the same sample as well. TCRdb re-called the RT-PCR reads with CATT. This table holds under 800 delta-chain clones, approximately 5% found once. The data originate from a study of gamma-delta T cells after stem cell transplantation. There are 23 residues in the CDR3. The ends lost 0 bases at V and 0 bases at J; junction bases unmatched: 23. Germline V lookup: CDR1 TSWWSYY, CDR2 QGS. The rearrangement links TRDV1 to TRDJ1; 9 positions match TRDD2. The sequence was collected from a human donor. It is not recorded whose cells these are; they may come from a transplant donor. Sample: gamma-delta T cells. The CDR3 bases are TGTGCTCTTGGGGAACTGCCTTCCTACTCCTACCCTCTGTTGGAGCCAAACACCGATAAACTCATCTTT. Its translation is CALGELPSYSYPLLEPNTDKLIF.